This T cell receptor (beta chain) was retrieved from a study of OX40 agonist ivuxolimab in advanced cancers. Study background: Antecedent anti-PD-1, anti-PD-L1 or anti-CTLA-4 therapy was permissible, with under 50% having received some. Study findings and constraints: The authors did not determine the antigen specificity of the expanded peripheral T cells.

The CDR3 is 15 amino acids. The germline CDR1 and CDR2 sequences are GTSNPN and SVGIG (reference sequence). V trimming: 2 bases; J trimming: 5 bases; junction bases outside the gene matches: 9. Method: immunoSEQ multiplex PCR; TCRdb's copy keeps in-frame clones and lacks some. The sample consists of some 85,000 clones, more than 80% of them appearing once. A note on this clone: Its specificity is unknown.

The clonotype was recovered from an adult with an advanced solid tumor such as melanoma, head and neck, liver or kidney cancer. This specimen was CD4+ or CD8+ T cells sorted from blood, taken in a trial of the OX40 agonist ivuxolimab. The chain is built from TRBV30 and TRBJ1-5; 7 nucleotides match TRBD1. CDR3 region: CAWSSRQGLYQPQHF. For the CDR3, the DNA is TGTGCCTGGAGTTCGAGACAGGGTCTTTATCAGCCCCAGCATTTT.